Sequencing of this T cell receptor beta chain was carried out in a study of blood T cell repertoires in COVID-19. Study details: Sites across the United States, Italy and Spain contributed samples from acute and convalescent COVID-19. PBMCs, B-cell-depleted T cells, or T cells provided the cDNA or gDNA that made up the material.

There are 15 residues in the CDR3. Germline loops: CDR1 MNHEY, CDR2 SMNVEV (reference sequence). Trimming took off 6 bases at V and 10 bases at J, with 19 bases between the two ends. In assigning cohorts, the study relied on participant-reported clinical history. Donors in Cohort 3 who had recovered were those with two negative PCRs, healthcare professional clearance, or resolution of their symptoms. This table comes from immunoSEQ multiplex PCR, and its TCRdb copy is limited to in-frame clones, with some not included. The data show about 190,000 clones, approximately 84% seen once. The sequence was obtained from a woman aged 25 to 45 who had recovered from COVID-19. Sequences were obtained from PBMCs or T cells enriched from blood (not recorded which). The chain carries TRBV27 and TRBJ1-6; D gene ambiguous. The CDR3 DNA is TGTGCCAGCAGCACGGGAGACGGTGTGGGATCACCCCTCCACTTT. Its translation is CASSTGDGVGSPLHF.